The 14 T cell receptor beta chains given below trace back to one sample, sequenced in a study of PD-L1 blockade in urothelial cancer. TCRdb keeps only in-frame clones here, not all; method: immunoSEQ multiplex PCR. Of approximately 79,000 clones in the sample, about nine tenths were seen once. Sequencing used PBMCs, obtained around atezolizumab (anti-PD-L1) treatment. The source is a woman between 65 and 79 years old with urothelial cancer.

The CDR3 region has the DNA TGCGCCAGCAGCCAAGATACAGGGGGCGCAGAGACCCAGTACTTC. This codes for CASSQDTGGAETQYF. The gene calls are TRBV4-3 and TRBJ2-5; TRBD1 agrees at 9 bases. The CDR3 extends over 15 amino acids. V was clipped by 0 bases and J by 4 bases; unmatched bases: 3. CDR1 LGHNA and CDR2 YSLEER come from the germline V gene.

This rearrangement joins TRBV29-1 to TRBJ2-3; 14 nucleotides align to TRBD2. Germline V gives CDR1 SQVTM, CDR2 ANQGSEA. The CDR3 is 16 residues long. V gave up 2 bases and J gave up 6 bases; unmatched junction bases: 7. In DNA, the CDR3 is TGCAGCGTTGAACTTGGGACTAGCGGGAGAGTTGATACGCAGTATTTT. It translates to CSVELGTSGRVDTQYF.

The V call is TRBV9, the J call TRBJ2-7, with 7 positions matching TRBD1. The CDR3 length is 16 residues. The trim removed 4 bases at V and 3 bases at J, leaving 13 bases unmatched. The germline CDR1 and CDR2 sequences are SGDLS and YYNGEE. The CDR3 protein is CASSPQGTVSLYEQYF. CDR3 sequence (DNA): TGTGCCAGCAGCCCCCAGGGGACAGTTTCCCTCTACGAGCAGTACTTC.

This clone has only a few counts. The rearrangement joins TRBV5-1 to TRBJ1-1, with 8 positions matching TRBD1. Trimming at V came to 3 bases and at J to 1 base, leaving 5 bases not matched to a gene. Germline CDR1 SGHRS, CDR2 YFSETQ. CDR3 size: 15 residues. The CDR3 loop reads CASSSSGTGNTEAFF. CDR3 DNA sequence: TGCGCCAGCAGCTCTTCCGGGACAGGGAACACTGAAGCTTTCTTT.

CDR3 nucleotide sequence: TGTGCCTGGAGTCCCCCAGGGGGCATTCAGCCCCAGCATTTT. It translates to CAWSPPGGIQPQHF. This chain uses TRBV30 with TRBJ1-5; the match to TRBD1 covers 8 bases. The CDR3 spans 14 residues. The ends lost 2 bases at V and 6 bases at J; junction bases unmatched: 6. Germline CDR1 GTSNPN, CDR2 SVGIG (reference sequence).

The rearrangement joins TRBV7-9 to TRBJ2-7; 9 bases match TRBD1. V lost 0 bases and J lost 4; bases outside the gene matches: 7. CDR3 length: 16 amino acids. Germline CDR1 reads SEHNR; CDR2 reads FQNEAQ (reference sequence). The CDR3 spells CASSLALGQGWYEQYF. The CDR3 nucleotides read TGTGCCAGCAGCTTAGCGCTGGGACAGGGTTGGTACGAGCAGTACTTC.

The chain uses TRBV7-9 and TRBJ2-5; D unclear. The CDR3 totals 15 residues. CDR1 SEHNR and CDR2 FQNEAQ come from the germline V gene (reference sequence). Trimming pared 0 bases from V and 2 bases from J, leaving 10 bases between. This CDR3 is CASSLARQKQETQYF. The DNA for the CDR3 is TGTGCCAGCAGCTTAGCGCGGCAGAAACAAGAGACCCAGTACTTC. Looking up the rest from reference TRBV7-9 and TRBJ2-5 gives the full variable domain: DTGVSQNPRHKITKRGQNVTFRCDPISEHNRLYWYRQTLGQGPEFLTYFQNEAQLEKSRLLSDRFSAERPKGSFSTLEIQRTEQGDSAMYLCASSLARQKQETQYFGPGTRLLVL.

This chain connects TRBV2 to TRBJ1-4, with D maybe TRBD1 (6 bases). Trimming cost V 2 bases and J 0 bases, with 16 bases left between them. The germline V gene encodes CDR1 SNHLY and CDR2 FYNNEI. The CDR3 covers 18 residues. This chain's CDR3 is CASSELRSAGATNEKLFF. The CDR3 DNA follows: TGTGCCAGCAGTGAACTAAGATCGGCAGGGGCAACTAATGAAAAACTGTTTTTT.

The CDR3 protein is CAISYRQVGTDTQYF. DNA of the CDR3: TGTGCCATCAGTTATCGACAGGTTGGCACAGATACGCAGTATTTT. The V gene is TRBV10-3, the J gene TRBJ2-3, with D perhaps matching TRBD1 (6 bases). The CDR3 consists of 15 residues. Germline-derived CDR1 and CDR2 are ENHRY and SYGVKD. The germline V and J ends were trimmed by 5 bases and 1 base, with 13 bases remaining between them.

The rearrangement uses TRBV19 and TRBJ2-7, with TRBD2 identical over 8 bases. This CDR3 is 15 amino acids long. Germline V CDR1 and CDR2: LNHDA, SQIVND (reference sequence). Trimming took 3 bases from V and 0 from J; bases not matched to a gene: 4. The CDR3 nucleotides are TGTGCCAGTAGTATCCCCAGCGGGGGCTCCTACGAGCAGTACTTC. Encoded protein: CASSIPSGGSYEQYF.

The chain uses TRBV12-1 and TRBJ2-7; the D call in the table, TRBD1, was not verified against the DNA. TRBV12-1 is a pseudogene locus. This CDR3 comprises 17 residues. For the CDR3, the DNA is TGTGCCAGCAGCTTTTACTCACAGGGGCCACTTAGTTACGAGCAGTACTTC. It yields the protein CASSFYSQGPLSYEQYF.

The V call is TRBV19, the J call TRBJ2-6; D is unclear. Germline CDR1 reads LNHDA; CDR2 reads SQIVND (reference sequence). V lost 3 bases and J 0 bases, leaving 15 bases between the germline ends. This CDR3 spans 18 amino acids. The CDR3 DNA is TGTGCCAGTAGTATTACCCAACACGATTACTCTGGGGCCAACGTCCTGACTTTC. This codes for CASSITQHDYSGANVLTF. Supplemented by reference TRBV19 and TRBJ2-6, the full variable domain reads DGGITQSPKYLFRKEGQNVTLSCEQNLNHDAMYWYRQDPGQGLRLIYYSQIVNDFQKGDIAEGYSVSREKKESFPLTVTSAQKNPTAFYLCASSITQHDYSGANVLTFGAGSRLTVL.

This chain connects TRBV5-3 to TRBJ2-7; maybe TRBD1 (6 bases). TRBV5-3 is recorded as an ORF, its role being uncertain. Trimming removed 1 base at V and 6 bases at J, with 26 bases between. CDR3 length equals 18 residues. This chain's CDR3 is CARSLSNQQGFRLTEQYF. The CDR3 nucleotides are TGTGCCAGAAGCTTGTCTAATCAACAGGGATTCCGGCTTACCGAGCAGTACTTC.

The chain employs TRBV5-1 and TRBJ1-5, with a weak D call TRBD1 (5 bases). Germline CDR1 is SGHRS and CDR2 is YFSETQ. The germline V and J ends were trimmed by 0 bases and 7 bases, with 14 bases remaining between them. This CDR3 region has 15 residues. This chain's CDR3 is CASSLDGHGYQPQHF. The CDR3 DNA sequence: TGCGCCAGCAGCTTGGACGGACACGGGTACCAGCCCCAGCATTTT.